Each of the 19 T cell receptor beta chains below was sequenced from the same sample in a study of cytomegalovirus exposure and HLA in healthy donors. In the PCR, 60 Vbeta and 13 Jbeta primers were used. The protocol was immunoSEQ multiplex PCR, while the TCRdb copy is restricted to in-frame clones and leaves out a portion. The sample has approximately 100,000 clones; 75% to 85% are singletons. The sequenced sample consisted of PBMCs. These receptor sequences come from a woman between 50 and 59 years old in good health and CMV-seropositive.

This clone has a handful of counts. The chain recombines TRBV4-2 with TRBJ2-1; 8 positions match TRBD2. V trimming: 1 base; J trimming: 0 bases; junction bases outside the gene matches: 8. CDR1 is LGHNA, CDR2 YNFKEQ, per germline. This CDR3 is built from 18 residues. CDR3 residues: CASSQGPGGGSSYNEQFF. DNA for the CDR3: TGTGCCAGCAGCCAAGGGCCGGGGGGGGGATCCTCCTACAATGAGCAGTTCTTC.

The chain recombines TRBV18 with TRBJ1-3; the D is unclear. This CDR3 has 16 residues. Per germline, CDR1 KGHSH and CDR2 LQKENI. Deletions cut 5 bases from V and 0 bases from J, with 14 bases between. Written as DNA, the CDR3 is TGTGCCAGCTCATCGCTCGATCTGAGCTCTGGAAACACCATATATTTT. This sequence encodes CASSSLDLSSGNTIYF.

The chain couples TRBV7-3 to TRBJ2-3, with 9 bases lining up with TRBD2. V was clipped by 5 bases and J by 7 bases; unmatched bases: 13. Germline V gene lookup returns CDR1 SGHTA and CDR2 FQGTGA. The CDR3 runs to 16 residues. The CDR3 DNA is TGTGCCAGCAGCGTTAGCGGGGGAGAGAATTCGAATACGCAGTATTTT. Its protein is CASSVSGGENSNTQYF.

The genes are TRBV30 and TRBJ2-1; no firm D call. Trimming removed 0 bases at V and 12 bases at J, with 12 bases between. Germline CDR1 is GTSNPN and CDR2 is SVGIG (reference sequence). The CDR3 totals 12 residues. The CDR3 nucleotides are TGTGCCTGGAGTGTACGAAATTCAGGGCAGTTCTTC. This gives the protein CAWSVRNSGQFF.

The genes are TRBV7-8 and TRBJ2-3; D remains ambiguous. CDR3 size: 13 residues. Trimming cost V 1 base and J 3 bases, with 5 bases left between them. Germline loops: CDR1 SGHVS, CDR2 FQNEAQ. CDR3 protein: CASSLDLTDTQYF. The CDR3 region has the DNA TGTGCCAGCAGCTTAGACTTGACAGATACGCAGTATTTT. The whole variable domain, filled in from reference TRBV7-8 and TRBJ2-3, reads GAGVSQSPRYKVAKRGQDVALRCDPISGHVSLFWYQQALGQGPEFLTYFQNEAQLDKSGLPSDRFFAERPEGSVSTLKIQRTQQEDSAVYLCASSLDLTDTQYFGPGTRLTVL.

The J gene is TRBJ2-5, the V gene TRBV4-1; D not certain. The CDR3 is 14 amino acids. CDR1 is MGHRA, CDR2 YSYEKL, per germline. V lost 5 bases and J 0 bases, leaving 10 bases between the germline ends. The CDR3 spells CASSDEAYQETQYF. The CDR3 DNA sequence: TGCGCCAGCAGCGATGAAGCGTACCAAGAGACCCAGTACTTC.

This sequence joins TRBV29-1 and TRBJ1-2; D is perhaps TRBD1 (6 bases). Per germline, CDR1 SQVTM and CDR2 ANQGSEA. Trimming took 6 bases from V and 0 from J, leaving 11 bases between them. The CDR3 is made up of 13 amino acids. The CDR3 spells CSVRTDTNYGYTF. The DNA of the CDR3 is TGCAGCGTCCGGACAGACACTAACTATGGCTACACCTTC. Complete variable domain (other parts from reference TRBV29-1 and TRBJ1-2): SAVISQKPSRDICQRGTSLTIQCQVDSQVTMMFWYRQQPGQSLTLIATANQGSEATYESGFVIDKFPISRPNLTFSTLTVSNMSPEDSSIYLCSVRTDTNYGYTFGSGTRLTVV.

This chain connects TRBV11-2 to TRBJ1-3; D ambiguous. Germline V gene data show CDR1 as SGHAT and CDR2 as FQNNGV. Between the trimmed V and J ends, which lost 8 bases and 0 bases, there was a span of 8 bases. The CDR3 length is 13 residues. CDR3 sequence: CASRRSSGNTIYF. The DNA for the CDR3 is TGTGCCAGCCGCCGGAGCTCTGGAAACACCATATATTTT.

The chain employs TRBV5-1 and TRBJ2-3; 8 bases fit TRBD2. This CDR3 contains 16 residues. From germline, CDR1 is SGHRS and CDR2 YFSETQ. With 0 bases clipped from V and 9 bases from J, the junction kept 12 bases outside the gene matches. The CDR3 bases are TGCGCCAGCAGCTTGGCCCAGGGTGGATCGGGGGGGACGCAGTATTTT. It yields the protein CASSLAQGGSGGTQYF.

The chain employs TRBV28 and TRBJ1-3; D is unresolved. V was pared by 9 bases and J by 0 bases, with 15 bases between. The CDR3 is 15 amino acids. From germline, CDR1 is MDHEN and CDR2 SYDVKM. This CDR3 is CASTITADSGNTIYF. CDR3 nucleotides: TGTGCCAGTACAATAACCGCTGACTCTGGAAACACCATATATTTT. Full variable domain (remainder filled in from reference TRBV28 and TRBJ1-3): DVKVTQSSRYLVKRTGEKVFLECVQDMDHENMFWYRQDPGLGLRLIYFSYDVKMKEKGDIPEGYSVSREKKERFSLILESASTNQTSMYLCASTITADSGNTIYFGEGSWLTVV.

This clone was observed at least ten times. V and J are TRBV28 and TRBJ1-2; no clear D. V lost 5 bases to trimming and J lost 2 bases, with 6 bases between them. This CDR3 is 12 amino acids long. Germline lookup yields CDR1 MDHEN and CDR2 SYDVKM. This CDR3 reads CASSTLNYGYTF. The CDR3, as DNA: TGTGCCAGCAGTACGCTAAACTATGGCTACACCTTC.

V gene TRBV7-9 combines with J gene TRBJ2-2, with D tentatively TRBD2 (5 bases). The CDR3 loop spans 14 amino acids. Trimming stripped 11 bases from V and 6 bases from J, with 19 bases between. In germline, CDR1 is SEHNR, CDR2 FQNEAQ (reference sequence). CDR3 sequence reads: CAGEVRDPPGELFF. The DNA of the CDR3 is TGTGCCGGCGAGGTTCGGGATCCCCCCGGGGAGCTGTTTTTT. Drawing the rest from reference TRBV7-9 and TRBJ2-2, the complete variable domain is DTGVSQNPRHKITKRGQNVTFRCDPISEHNRLYWYRQTLGQGPEFLTYFQNEAQLEKSRLLSDRFSAERPKGSFSTLEIQRTEQGDSAMYLCAGEVRDPPGELFFGEGSRLTVL.

The chain recombines TRBV28 with TRBJ2-7, with 9 bases identical to TRBD1. CDR1 MDHEN and CDR2 SYDVKM come from the germline V gene. V shed 5 bases, J shed 5 bases, and the junction held 10 bases outside the gene matches. The CDR3 has 15 amino acids. The CDR3 is CASSVIGTGLHEQYF. Written as DNA, the CDR3 is TGTGCCAGCAGTGTAATCGGGACAGGGCTCCACGAGCAGTACTTC. The full variable domain, rest sourced from reference TRBV28 and TRBJ2-7, is DVKVTQSSRYLVKRTGEKVFLECVQDMDHENMFWYRQDPGLGLRLIYFSYDVKMKEKGDIPEGYSVSREKKERFSLILESASTNQTSMYLCASSVIGTGLHEQYFGPGTRLTVT.

The chain has TRBV2 and TRBJ2-3; 15 nucleotides align to TRBD2. V was clipped by 6 bases and J by 6 bases; unmatched bases: 10. The CDR3 loop spans 17 amino acids. The germline gives CDR1 SNHLY, CDR2 FYNNEI. CDR3 in DNA: TGTGCCAGCAGACCACGGACTAGCGGGGGGGCTCGTGATACGCAGTATTTT. This gives the protein CASRPRTSGGARDTQYF.

This chain links TRBV5-1 with TRBJ2-7; 9 bases are a match to TRBD1. Germline V gives CDR1 SGHRS, CDR2 YFSETQ. The trim removed 5 bases at V and 2 bases at J, leaving 8 bases unmatched. The CDR3 has 15 amino acids. CDR3 sequence reads: CASSTRQGEAYEQYF. In DNA, the CDR3 is TGCGCCAGCAGTACCCGACAGGGGGAGGCCTACGAGCAGTACTTC.

The V and J genes are TRBV6-4 and TRBJ1-1; 7 bases match TRBD1. V was clipped by 4 bases and J by 7 bases; unmatched bases: 6. Germline CDR1 reads MRHNA; CDR2 reads SNTAGT. The CDR3 spans 13 residues. The CDR3 here is CASSGQGGGEAFF. The CDR3 coding sequence is TGTGCCAGCAGTGGACAGGGTGGTGGTGAAGCTTTCTTT.

This clone was seen more than once but under ten times. V is TRBV7-9 and J is TRBJ2-7; 10 bases are a match to TRBD2. The CDR3 consists of 15 residues. Unmatched junction bases numbered 4, after V lost 5 bases and J lost 0 bases. CDR1 SEHNR and CDR2 FQNEAQ come from the germline V gene (reference sequence). In DNA form, the CDR3 reads TGTGCCAGCAGCCGTAGCGGGAGGCCCTCCTACGAGCAGTACTTC. It is translated as CASSRSGRPSYEQYF.

The chain links TRBV11-2 to TRBJ2-2; the match to TRBD2 covers 7 bases. The CDR3 has 16 amino acids. CDR1 and CDR2 from the germline V gene are SGHAT and FQNNGV. With 5 bases clipped from V and 7 bases from J, the junction kept 13 bases outside the gene matches. CDR3 sequence (DNA): TGTGCCAGCAGCGCCAATGGCGGGGGATGGGTCGGGGAGCTGTTTTTT. It specifies CASSANGGGWVGELFF.

This clone was found a few times. The chain recombines TRBV5-1 with TRBJ1-3, with 9 bases lining up with TRBD1. CDR1 is SGHRS and CDR2 is YFSETQ in the germline V gene. The trim removed 4 bases at V and 0 bases at J, leaving 5 bases unmatched. CDR3 length: 16 residues. The CDR3 DNA reads TGCGCCAGCAGCGAACCGGGACAGGGCTCTGGAAACACCATATATTTT. This encodes CASSEPGQGSGNTIYF. The whole variable domain, remainder taken from reference TRBV5-1 and TRBJ1-3, is KAGVTQTPRYLIKTRGQQVTLSCSPISGHRSVSWYQQTPGQGLQFLFEYFSETQRNKGNFPGRFSGRQFSNSRSEMNVSTLELGDSALYLCASSEPGQGSGNTIYFGEGSWLTVV.